The 9 T cell receptor beta chains below were found in one sample sequenced in a study of OX40 agonist ivuxolimab in advanced cancers. Using immunoSEQ multiplex PCR, the repertoire was profiled, and TCRdb retains in-frame clones only, with some absent. This table has 150,000 to 190,000 clones, 90% to 95% appearing once. Sample: CD4+ or CD8+ T cells sorted from blood, taken in a trial of the OX40 agonist ivuxolimab. Source of these receptors: an adult with an advanced solid tumor such as melanoma, head and neck, liver or kidney cancer.

The chain links TRBV5-1 to TRBJ1-2, with a tentative D call TRBD1 (5 bases). CDR1 and CDR2 (germline): SGHRS, YFSETQ. This CDR3 contains 11 residues. V dropped 7 bases and J dropped 5 bases, with 9 bases sitting between them. The CDR3 region is CASGADYGYTF. The CDR3 DNA is TGCGCCAGCGGGGCCGATTATGGCTACACCTTC.

The chain joins TRBV10-3 to TRBJ2-7, with 9 positions matching TRBD2. Germline V lookup: CDR1 ENHRY, CDR2 SYGVKD. The V gene end was trimmed by 0 bases and the J gene end by 2 bases; junction bases not matched to a gene: 5. The CDR3 sequence is 16 residues long. The CDR3 sequence is CAISESRGLAAYEQYF. Written as DNA, the CDR3 is TGTGCCATCAGTGAGTCGAGGGGACTAGCTGCCTACGAGCAGTACTTC.

This sequence joins TRBV5-1 and TRBJ1-6; D is unresolved. The length of the CDR3 is 15 residues. Germline CDR1 SGHRS, CDR2 YFSETQ. Trimming removed 0 bases at V and 11 bases at J, with 15 bases between. The CDR3: CASSLADQRMAPLHF. CDR3 in DNA: TGCGCCAGCAGCTTGGCCGATCAGAGGATGGCACCCCTCCACTTT.

This clone was picked up one time. The rearrangement links TRBV7-2 to TRBJ1-2, with a tentative D call TRBD1 (6 bases). Between the trimmed V and J ends, which lost 4 bases and 4 bases, there was a span of 16 bases. CDR3 length: 15 amino acids. CDR1 and CDR2 from the germline V gene are SGHTA and FQGNSA. CDR3 amino acids: CASSSSSQGLYGYTF. The DNA for the CDR3 is TGTGCCAGCAGCTCCTCTTCACAGGGCCTCTATGGCTACACCTTC.

J is TRBJ2-2 and V is TRBV7-2; D not resolved. V lost 4 bases, J lost 0 bases, and 3 bases lay in between. Germline CDR1 SGHTA, CDR2 FQGNSA. The CDR3 has 13 amino acids. The CDR3 protein is CASSSTNTGELFF. The CDR3 DNA follows: TGTGCCAGCAGCTCAACGAACACCGGGGAGCTGTTTTTT.

This chain connects TRBV11-2 to TRBJ2-1; no reliable D call. This CDR3 has 16 residues. Trimming left V 0 bases short and J 3 bases short, with 12 bases between. Germline assignment: CDR1 SGHAT and CDR2 FQNNGV. The CDR3: CASSLELARNYNEQFF. The CDR3 nucleotides read TGTGCCAGCAGCTTAGAGCTTGCTAGGAACTACAATGAGCAGTTCTTC.

The chain recombines TRBV9 with TRBJ1-5; D ambiguous. The V gene's germline CDR1 is SGDLS and CDR2 YYNGEE. This CDR3 contains 13 residues. Between the trimmed V and J ends, which lost 3 bases and 7 bases, there was a span of 11 bases. The CDR3 reads CASSAHGVQPQHF. The CDR3 bases are TGTGCCAGCAGCGCCCACGGGGTCCAGCCCCAGCATTTT.

The rearrangement joins TRBV7-6 to TRBJ2-2; 8 bases align to TRBD1. V lost 4 bases and J lost 1; bases outside the gene matches: 2. Germline V gives CDR1 SGHVS, CDR2 FNYEAQ. CDR3 length equals 15 residues. CDR3 DNA: TGTGCCAGCAGCTCTGGACAGGGGAACACCGGGGAGCTGTTTTTT. Encoded protein: CASSSGQGNTGELFF.

This clone was seen a handful of times. The chain uses TRBV5-6 and TRBJ1-5, with 7 nucleotides matching TRBD1. Trimming at V came to 2 bases and at J to 3 bases, leaving 5 bases not matched to a gene. The CDR3 contains 15 residues. Germline V gene lookup returns CDR1 SGHDT and CDR2 YYEEEE. The CDR3 DNA follows: TGTGCCAGCAGCTTTAGGGGGCCGGTCAATCAGCCCCAGCATTTT. It is translated as CASSFRGPVNQPQHF.